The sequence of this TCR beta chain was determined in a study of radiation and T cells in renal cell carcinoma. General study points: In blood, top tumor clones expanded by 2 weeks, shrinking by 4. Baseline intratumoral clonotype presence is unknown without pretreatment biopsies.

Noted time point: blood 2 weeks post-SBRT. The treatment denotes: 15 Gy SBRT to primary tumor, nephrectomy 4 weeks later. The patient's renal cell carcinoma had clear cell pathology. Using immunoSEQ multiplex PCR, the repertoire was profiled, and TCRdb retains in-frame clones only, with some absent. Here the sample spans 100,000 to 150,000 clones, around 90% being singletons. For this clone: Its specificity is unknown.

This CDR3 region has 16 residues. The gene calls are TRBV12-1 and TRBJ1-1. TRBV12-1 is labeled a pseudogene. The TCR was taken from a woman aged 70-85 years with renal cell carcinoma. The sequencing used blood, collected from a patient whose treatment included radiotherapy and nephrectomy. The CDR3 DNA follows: TGTGCCAGCAGCTTTGTTTGGCTTAGGATGAACACTGAAGCTTTCTTT. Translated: CASSFVWLRMNTEAFF.